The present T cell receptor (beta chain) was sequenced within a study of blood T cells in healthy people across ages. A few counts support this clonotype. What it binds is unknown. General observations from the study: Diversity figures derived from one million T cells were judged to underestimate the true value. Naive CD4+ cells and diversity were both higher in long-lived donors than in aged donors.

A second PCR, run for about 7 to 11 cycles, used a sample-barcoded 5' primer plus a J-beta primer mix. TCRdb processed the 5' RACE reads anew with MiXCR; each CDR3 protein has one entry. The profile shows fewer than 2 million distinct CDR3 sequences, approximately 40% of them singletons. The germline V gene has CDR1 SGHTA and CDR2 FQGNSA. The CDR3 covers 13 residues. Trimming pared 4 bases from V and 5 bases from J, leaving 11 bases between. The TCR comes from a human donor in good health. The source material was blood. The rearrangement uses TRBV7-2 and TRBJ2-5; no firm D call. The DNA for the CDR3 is TGTGCCAGCAGCTGGCGGTTCGGGGAGACCCAGTACTTC. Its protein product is CASSWRFGETQYF.